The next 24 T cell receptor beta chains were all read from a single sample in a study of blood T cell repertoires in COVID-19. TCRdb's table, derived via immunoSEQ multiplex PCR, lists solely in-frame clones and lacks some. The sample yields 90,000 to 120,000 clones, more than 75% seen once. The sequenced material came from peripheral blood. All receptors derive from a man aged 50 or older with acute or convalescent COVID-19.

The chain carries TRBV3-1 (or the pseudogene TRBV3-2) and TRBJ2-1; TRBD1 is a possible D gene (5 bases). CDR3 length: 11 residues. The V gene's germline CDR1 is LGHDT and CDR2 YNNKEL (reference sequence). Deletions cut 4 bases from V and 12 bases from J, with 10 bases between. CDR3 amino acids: CASSPGPGQFF. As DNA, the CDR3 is TGTGCCAGCAGCCCAGGGCCCGGGCAGTTCTTC.

The CDR3, as DNA: TGCGCCAGCAGCTCCCGACAGGGGAACACTGAAGCTTTCTTT. Its protein is CASSSRQGNTEAFF. The chain couples TRBV5-1 to TRBJ1-1; 7 bases line up with TRBD1. V was clipped by 3 bases and J by 1 base; unmatched bases: 3. Germline CDR1 is SGHRS and CDR2 is YFSETQ. The CDR3 spans 14 residues.

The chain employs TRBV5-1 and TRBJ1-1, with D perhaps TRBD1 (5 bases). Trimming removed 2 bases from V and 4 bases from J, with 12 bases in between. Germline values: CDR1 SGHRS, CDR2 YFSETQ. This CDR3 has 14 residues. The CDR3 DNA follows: TGCGCCAGCAGCTTATGGGGGGTGTCCACTGAAGCTTTCTTT. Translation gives CASSLWGVSTEAFF.

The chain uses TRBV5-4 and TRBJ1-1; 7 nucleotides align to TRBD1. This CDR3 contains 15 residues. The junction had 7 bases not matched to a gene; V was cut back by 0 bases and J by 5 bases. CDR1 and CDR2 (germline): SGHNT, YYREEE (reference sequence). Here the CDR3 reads CASSLGTGEWTEAFF. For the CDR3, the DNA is TGTGCCAGCAGCTTGGGTACAGGGGAATGGACTGAAGCTTTCTTT.

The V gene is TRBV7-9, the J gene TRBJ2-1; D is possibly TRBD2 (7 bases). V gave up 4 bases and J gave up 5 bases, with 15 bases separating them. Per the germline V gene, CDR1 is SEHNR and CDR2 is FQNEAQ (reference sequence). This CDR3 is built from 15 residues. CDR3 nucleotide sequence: TGTGCCAGCAGCTCTGGGGGGGCTGCCGACAATGAGCAGTTCTTC. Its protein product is CASSSGGAADNEQFF. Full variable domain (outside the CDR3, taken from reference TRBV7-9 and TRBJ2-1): DTGVSQNPRHKITKRGQNVTFRCDPISEHNRLYWYRQTLGQGPEFLTYFQNEAQLEKSRLLSDRFSAERPKGSFSTLEIQRTEQGDSAMYLCASSSGGAADNEQFFGPGTRLTVL.

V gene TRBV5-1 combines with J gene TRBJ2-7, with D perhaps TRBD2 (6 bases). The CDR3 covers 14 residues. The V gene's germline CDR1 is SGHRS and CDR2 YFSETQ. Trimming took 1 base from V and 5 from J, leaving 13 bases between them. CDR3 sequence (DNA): TGCGCCAGCAGCTTGAAGGGACTGGGGAACGAGCAGTACTTC. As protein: CASSLKGLGNEQYF.

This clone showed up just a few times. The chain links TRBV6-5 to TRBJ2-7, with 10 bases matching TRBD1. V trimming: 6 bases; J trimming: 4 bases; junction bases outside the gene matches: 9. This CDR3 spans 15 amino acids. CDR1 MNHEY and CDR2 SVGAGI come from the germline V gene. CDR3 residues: CASRSSGTGVYEQYF. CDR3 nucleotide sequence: TGTGCCAGCAGGTCCTCCGGGACAGGGGTGTACGAGCAGTACTTC.

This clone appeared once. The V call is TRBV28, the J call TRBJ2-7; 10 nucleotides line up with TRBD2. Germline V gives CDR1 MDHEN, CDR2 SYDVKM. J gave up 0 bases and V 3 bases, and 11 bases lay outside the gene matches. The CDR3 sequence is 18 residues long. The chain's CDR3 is CASSFQRFLAGVSYEQYF. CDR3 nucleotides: TGTGCCAGCAGTTTTCAGCGCTTCCTAGCGGGAGTCTCCTACGAGCAGTACTTC.

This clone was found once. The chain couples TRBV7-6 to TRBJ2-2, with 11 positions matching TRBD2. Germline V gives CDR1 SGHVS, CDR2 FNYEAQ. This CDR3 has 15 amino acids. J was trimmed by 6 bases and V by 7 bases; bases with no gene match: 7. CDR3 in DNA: TGTGCCAGCACCGTACTAGCGGGAGTGGCCGGGGAGCTGTTTTTT. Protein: CASTVLAGVAGELFF.

The CDR3 nucleotides read TGTGCCAGCAGCGCGCCGGCCCGGGGGGATACGCAGTATTTT. Its translation is CASSAPARGDTQYF. The chain couples TRBV9 to TRBJ2-3; perhaps TRBD2 as D (6 bases). The CDR3 is 14 residues long. V was clipped by 3 bases and J by 6 bases, with 14 bases between them. Germline values: CDR1 SGDLS, CDR2 YYNGEE.

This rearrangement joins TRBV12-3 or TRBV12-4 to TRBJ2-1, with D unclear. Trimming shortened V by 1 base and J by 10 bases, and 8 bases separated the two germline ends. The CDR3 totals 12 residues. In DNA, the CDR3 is TGTGCCAGCAGTTTAGAAGCGCGAGAGCAGTTCTTC. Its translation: CASSLEAREQFF.

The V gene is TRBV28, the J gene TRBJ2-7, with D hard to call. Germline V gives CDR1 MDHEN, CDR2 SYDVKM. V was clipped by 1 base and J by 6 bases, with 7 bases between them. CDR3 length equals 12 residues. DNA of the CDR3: TGTGCCAGCAGTTTATTAAAATTCGAGCAGTACTTC. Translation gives CASSLLKFEQYF.

CDR3 amino acids: CASSRGTSGTNEQFF. CDR3 DNA: TGTGCCAGCAGCCGAGGGACTAGCGGGACAAATGAGCAGTTCTTC. The J gene is TRBJ2-1, the V gene TRBV3-1 (or the pseudogene TRBV3-2); TRBD2 aligns across 13 bases. Germline V lookup: CDR1 LGHDT, CDR2 YNNKEL (reference sequence). V shed 4 bases, J shed 7 bases, and the junction held 4 bases outside the gene matches. The CDR3 length is 15 residues.

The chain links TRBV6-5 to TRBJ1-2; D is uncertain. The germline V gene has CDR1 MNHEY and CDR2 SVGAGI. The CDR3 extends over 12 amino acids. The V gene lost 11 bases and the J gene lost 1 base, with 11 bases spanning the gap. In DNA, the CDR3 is TGTGCCGCCAGGCGGGTTAACTATGGCTACACCTTC. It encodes CAARRVNYGYTF.

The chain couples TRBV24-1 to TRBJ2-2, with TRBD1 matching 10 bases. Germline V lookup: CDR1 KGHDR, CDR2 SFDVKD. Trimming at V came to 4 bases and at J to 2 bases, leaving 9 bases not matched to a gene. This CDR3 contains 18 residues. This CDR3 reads CATSEGPGQGKNTGELFF. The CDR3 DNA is TGTGCCACCAGTGAAGGCCCGGGACAGGGGAAAAACACCGGGGAGCTGTTTTTT.

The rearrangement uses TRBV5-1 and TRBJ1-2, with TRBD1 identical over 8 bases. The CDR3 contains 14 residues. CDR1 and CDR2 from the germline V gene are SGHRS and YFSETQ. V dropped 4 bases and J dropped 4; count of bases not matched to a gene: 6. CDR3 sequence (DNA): TGCGCCAGCAGCCCCGACAGGGGCCTCTATGGCTACACCTTC. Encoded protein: CASSPDRGLYGYTF.

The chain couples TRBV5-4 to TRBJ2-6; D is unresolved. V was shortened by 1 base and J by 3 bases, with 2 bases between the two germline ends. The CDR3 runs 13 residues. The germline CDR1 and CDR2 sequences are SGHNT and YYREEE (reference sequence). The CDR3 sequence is CASSLYGANVLTF. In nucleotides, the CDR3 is TGTGCCAGCAGCTTGTATGGGGCCAACGTCCTGACTTTC.

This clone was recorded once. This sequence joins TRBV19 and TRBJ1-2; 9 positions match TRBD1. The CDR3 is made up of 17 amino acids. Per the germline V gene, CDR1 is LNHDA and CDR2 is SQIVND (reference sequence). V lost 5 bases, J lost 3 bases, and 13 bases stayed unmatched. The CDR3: CASSSGYPGQGDYGYTF. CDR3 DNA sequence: TGTGCCAGTAGTTCTGGCTACCCGGGACAGGGAGACTATGGCTACACCTTC.

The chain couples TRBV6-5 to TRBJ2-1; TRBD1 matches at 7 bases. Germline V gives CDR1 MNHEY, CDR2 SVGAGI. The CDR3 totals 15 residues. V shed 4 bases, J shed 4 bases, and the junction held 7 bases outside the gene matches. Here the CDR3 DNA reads TGTGCCAGCAGTTTCTCCGGGACAGAGTACAATGAGCAGTTCTTC. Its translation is CASSFSGTEYNEQFF.

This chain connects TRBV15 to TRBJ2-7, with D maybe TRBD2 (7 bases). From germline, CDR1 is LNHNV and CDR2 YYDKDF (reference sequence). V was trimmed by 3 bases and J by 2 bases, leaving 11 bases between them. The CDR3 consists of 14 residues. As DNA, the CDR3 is TGTGCCACCAGCAGGGGGGGGGCTACCTACGAGCAGTACTTC. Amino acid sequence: CATSRGGATYEQYF.

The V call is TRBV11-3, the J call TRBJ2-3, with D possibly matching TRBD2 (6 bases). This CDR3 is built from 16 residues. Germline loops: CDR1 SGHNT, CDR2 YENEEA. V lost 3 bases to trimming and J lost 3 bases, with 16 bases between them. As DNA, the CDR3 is TGTGCCAGCAGCTTGGGAAGCCGGGAGTATACAGATACGCAGTATTTT. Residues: CASSLGSREYTDTQYF.

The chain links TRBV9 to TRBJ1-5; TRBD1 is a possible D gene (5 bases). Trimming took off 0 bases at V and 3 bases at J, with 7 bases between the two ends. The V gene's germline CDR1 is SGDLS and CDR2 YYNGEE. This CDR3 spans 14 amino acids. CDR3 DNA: TGTGCCAGCAGCGTAGGACAGTACAATCAGCCCCAGCATTTT. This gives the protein CASSVGQYNQPQHF.

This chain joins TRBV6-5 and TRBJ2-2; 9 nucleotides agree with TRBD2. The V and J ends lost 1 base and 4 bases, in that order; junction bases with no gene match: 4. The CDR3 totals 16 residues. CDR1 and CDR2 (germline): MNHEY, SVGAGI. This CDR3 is CASSYWREGVTGELFF. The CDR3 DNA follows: TGTGCCAGCAGTTACTGGCGGGAGGGCGTCACCGGGGAGCTGTTTTTT.

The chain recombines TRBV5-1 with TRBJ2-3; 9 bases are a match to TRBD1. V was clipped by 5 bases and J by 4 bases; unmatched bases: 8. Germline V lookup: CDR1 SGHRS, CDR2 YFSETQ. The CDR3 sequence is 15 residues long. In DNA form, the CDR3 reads TGCGCCAGCAGGATCCGGGACAGGGTTGCAGATACGCAGTATTTT. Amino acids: CASRIRDRVADTQYF.